One and the same sample provided the 14 T cell receptor beta chains below, sequenced in a study of blood T cell repertoires in COVID-19 (dated by TCRdb to 2020 to 2021). Libraries were prepared through the immunoSEQ multiplex PCR assay. Not all clones reach the TCRdb copy of this immuneACCESS table, which keeps in-frame sequences only. Checked studies attribute under half of the gap to unresolved V genes and leave the rest unexplained. The sample yields a few hundred thousand clones; approximately 88% were counted once. Jointly, the top ten make up about 0.64% of the sample. Sequences were obtained from peripheral blood. The receptors stem from a human donor in a cohort sampled during active COVID-19.

The chain couples TRBV2 to TRBJ2-7; 9 bases agree with TRBD1. The CDR3 totals 13 residues. Germline trimming cut 8 bases from V and 3 bases from J; bases unmatched to any gene: 5. Germline-derived CDR1 and CDR2 are SNHLY and FYNNEI. The CDR3 sequence is CASLGTGFYEQYF. The CDR3 region has the DNA TGTGCCAGCTTAGGGACAGGGTTCTACGAGCAGTACTTC.

The chain is built from TRBV7-9 and TRBJ2-7; D may be TRBD2 (6 bases). This CDR3 comprises 13 residues. Trimming removed 5 bases from V and 4 bases from J, with 12 bases in between. CDR1 and CDR2 from the germline V gene are SEHNR and FQNEAQ (reference sequence). The CDR3: CASSGGTEYEQYF. In DNA form, the CDR3 reads TGTGCCAGCAGCGGCGGGACTGAGTACGAGCAGTACTTC.

The V gene is TRBV9, the J gene TRBJ2-7, with a tentative D call TRBD2 (5 bases). CDR3 length equals 16 residues. CDR1 and CDR2 from the germline V gene are SGDLS and YYNGEE. Deletions cut 0 bases from V and 5 bases from J, with 18 bases between. As DNA, the CDR3 is TGTGCCAGCAGCGTAGGAGCGAGGGTTGGGGTAGACGAGCAGTACTTC. This codes for CASSVGARVGVDEQYF.

The chain employs TRBV6-6 and TRBJ2-7; D is perhaps TRBD2 (7 bases). Between the trimmed V and J ends, which lost 5 bases and 3 bases, there was a span of 17 bases. The CDR3 is 15 residues long. Germline V gene data show CDR1 as MNHNY and CDR2 as SVGAGI (reference sequence). In nucleotides, the CDR3 is TGTGCCAGCAGTAGGGAGGGGGACGGAGACTACGAGCAGTACTTC. Translation: CASSREGDGDYEQYF.

The chain uses TRBV11-3 and TRBJ1-5; tentatively, D is TRBD1 (5 bases). The CDR3 spans 18 residues. Trimming stripped 5 bases from V and 0 bases from J, with 20 bases between. Germline V CDR1 and CDR2: SGHNT, YENEEA. CDR3 bases: TGTGCCAGCAGCGTCGGGGGGGAATCTGGGGTTAGCAATCAGCCCCAGCATTTT. Protein product: CASSVGGESGVSNQPQHF. The full variable domain, in which reference TRBV11-3 and TRBJ1-5 provide the parts outside the CDR3, is EAGVVQSPRYKIIEKKQPVAFWCNPISGHNTLYWYLQNLGQGPELLIRYENEEAVDDSQLPKDRFSAERLKGVDSTLKIQPAELGDSAVYLCASSVGGESGVSNQPQHFGDGTRLSIL.

This chain uses TRBV5-3 with TRBJ2-5; TRBD1 matches at 12 bases. TRBV5-3 is an open reading frame, and its role is uncertain. Trimming took 3 bases from V and 0 from J; bases not matched to a gene: 18. CDR3 length equals 21 residues. The CDR3 spells CARSYNGPGTGGKFDQETQYF. The CDR3 region has the DNA TGTGCCAGAAGCTATAACGGTCCCGGGACAGGGGGCAAATTTGACCAAGAGACCCAGTACTTC.

The chain employs TRBV5-4 and TRBJ2-1, with 11 bases fitting TRBD2. CDR1 and CDR2 (germline): SGHNT, YYREEE (reference sequence). The CDR3 has 16 amino acids. Unmatched junction bases numbered 11, after V lost 3 bases and J lost 9 bases. CDR3 sequence reads: CASSSPLAGGSGEQFF. CDR3 sequence (DNA): TGTGCCAGCAGCTCTCCCTTAGCGGGAGGGAGTGGTGAGCAGTTCTTC.

The V call is TRBV6-1, the J call TRBJ2-7; D is unclear. The CDR3 runs to 11 residues. Trimming pared 3 bases from V and 7 bases from J, leaving 7 bases between. Germline V gene data show CDR1 as MNHNS and CDR2 as SASEGT. As DNA, the CDR3 is TGTGCCAGCAGTGATATCGTTGAGCAGTACTTC. Translated: CASSDIVEQYF.

This chain joins TRBV7-9 and TRBJ2-7, with D unresolved. V lost 5 bases and J 6 bases, leaving 8 bases between the germline ends. Germline V gene sequence: CDR1 SEHNR, CDR2 FQNEAQ (reference sequence). The CDR3 length is 11 residues. CDR3 loop: CASSASGEQYF. The CDR3 DNA reads as TGTGCCAGCAGCGCGTCGGGCGAGCAGTACTTC.

A word on this clone: The junction shows a germline mismatch at one end, possibly a read error. The CDR3: CASSQPGTGYDYLNF. CDR3 nucleotide sequence: TGTGCCAGTAGTCAACCCGGGACAGGGTACGACTATCTGAACTTC. The genes are TRBV19 and TRBJ2-4, with 9 bases that match TRBD1. The length of the CDR3 is 15 residues. Germline values: CDR1 LNHDA, CDR2 SQIVND (reference sequence).

The chain combines TRBV28 with TRBJ1-4; possibly TRBD1 for D (5 bases). The V and J ends lost 2 bases and 8 bases respectively, with 15 bases between them. From germline, CDR1 is MDHEN and CDR2 SYDVKM. This CDR3 is 15 amino acids long. Written as DNA, the CDR3 is TGTGCCAGCAGTTTAGGTGTCCGGGGGGGGGAAAAACTGTTTTTT. Residues: CASSLGVRGGEKLFF. The whole variable domain, remainder taken from reference TRBV28 and TRBJ1-4, is DVKVTQSSRYLVKRTGEKVFLECVQDMDHENMFWYRQDPGLGLRLIYFSYDVKMKEKGDIPEGYSVSREKKERFSLILESASTNQTSMYLCASSLGVRGGEKLFFGSGTQLSVL.

The V gene is TRBV5-1, the J gene TRBJ2-3, with 8 nucleotides matching TRBD1. V gave up 4 bases and J gave up 5 bases; unmatched junction bases: 9. This CDR3 contains 15 residues. Germline values: CDR1 SGHRS, CDR2 YFSETQ. The CDR3 DNA reads as TGCGCCAGCAGCGAGCAGGGGGCTCGGGGAGATACGCAGTATTTT. Amino acids: CASSEQGARGDTQYF.

The chain combines TRBV19 with TRBJ1-1, with D tentatively TRBD1 (6 bases). From germline, CDR1 is LNHDA and CDR2 SQIVND (reference sequence). This CDR3 spans 13 amino acids. Trimming removed 8 bases at V and 4 bases at J, with 14 bases between. CDR3 DNA: TGTGCCAGTCTCCCCTACAGGGCCACTGAAGCTTTCTTT. This sequence encodes CASLPYRATEAFF.

This rearrangement joins TRBV6-2 or TRBV6-3 to TRBJ1-1; TRBD1 is a possible D gene (5 bases). Germline CDR1 and CDR2: MNHEY and SVGEGT. CDR3 length: 13 residues. V lost 5 bases and J 2 bases, leaving 9 bases between the germline ends. The CDR3 sequence: CASSTGYNTEAFF. CDR3 DNA sequence: TGTGCCAGCAGTACAGGTTATAACACTGAAGCTTTCTTT.